One sample yielded the 25 T cell receptor beta chains listed below, sequenced in a study of cytomegalovirus exposure and HLA in healthy donors. Both 60 Vbeta primers and 13 Jbeta primers went into the PCR. Repertoires were generated with immunoSEQ multiplex PCR, while TCRdb's copy carries only in-frame clones and drops some. The sample holds some 150,000 clones, around three quarters seen once. The sample consisted of PBMCs. These receptors all stem from a woman in her forties in good health and CMV-seropositive.

The gene calls are TRBV25-1 and TRBJ1-5; 12 bases align to TRBD1. Trimming took 7 bases from V and 2 from J; bases not matched to a gene: 12. The CDR3 has 18 amino acids. Germline V gene data show CDR1 as MGHDK and CDR2 as SYGVNS. CDR3 loop: CASIPGGQGAIGNQPQHF. Written as DNA, the CDR3 is TGTGCCAGCATTCCGGGGGGACAGGGGGCGATTGGCAATCAGCCCCAGCATTTT.

The sample holds a few counts of this clone. The chain combines TRBV6-5 with TRBJ2-5, with a possible D match to TRBD2 (5 bases). The germline gives CDR1 MNHEY, CDR2 SVGAGI. Deletions cut 0 bases from V and 1 base from J, with 12 bases between. The CDR3 runs 16 residues. CDR3: CASSYSSYAGQETQYF. Written as DNA, the CDR3 is TGTGCCAGCAGTTACTCGAGTTACGCGGGCCAAGAGACCCAGTACTTC.

The rearrangement joins TRBV15 to TRBJ2-3; 8 nucleotides match TRBD1. The CDR3 spans 17 residues. Germline V gene data show CDR1 as LNHNV and CDR2 as YYDKDF (reference sequence). Unmatched junction bases numbered 7, after V lost 0 bases and J lost 2 bases. The CDR3 loop is CATSRDRQGPFTDTQYF. The CDR3 nucleotides read TGTGCCACCAGCAGAGATCGACAGGGGCCTTTCACAGATACGCAGTATTTT.

This clone has more than one count but fewer than ten. The chain has TRBV19 and TRBJ2-4; 8 bases map to TRBD1. Per germline, CDR1 LNHDA and CDR2 SQIVND (reference sequence). This CDR3 has 15 residues. J gave up 8 bases and V 5 bases, and 11 bases lay outside the gene matches. CDR3 amino acids: CASSSVVQGVYIQYF. Written as DNA, the CDR3 is TGTGCCAGTAGTTCCGTAGTACAGGGGGTTTACATTCAGTACTTC.

The rearrangement links TRBV7-9 to TRBJ1-2; possible D gene TRBD1, 5 bases. CDR1 is SEHNR, CDR2 FQNEAQ, per germline (reference sequence). Trimming left V 2 bases short and J 4 bases short, with 11 bases between. The CDR3 contains 14 residues. The CDR3 loop is CASSLRGGSYGYTF. The CDR3 bases are TGTGCCAGCAGCTTACGCGGGGGAAGCTATGGCTACACCTTC.

The rearrangement uses TRBV6-6 and TRBJ1-1; D possibly corresponds to TRBD1 (6 bases). The CDR3 extends over 16 amino acids. Looked up from germline, CDR1 is MNHNY and CDR2 is SVGAGI (reference sequence). V shed 2 bases and J shed 6 bases, with 19 bases lying between them. The CDR3 loop reads CASSYLGVGGASEAFF. The CDR3 DNA reads as TGTGCCAGCAGTTACCTCGGGGTGGGGGGGGCCTCTGAAGCTTTCTTT.

V gene TRBV5-1 combines with J gene TRBJ1-6, with D possibly matching TRBD1 (6 bases). The ends were cut back, 4 bases at V and 3 bases at J, with 11 bases in the middle. The length of the CDR3 is 15 residues. Germline lookup yields CDR1 SGHRS and CDR2 YFSETQ. In DNA form, the CDR3 reads TGCGCCAGCAGCGGGGACAATAGCTATAATTCACCCCTCCACTTT. Translating gives CASSGDNSYNSPLHF.

This clone was counted a few times. CDR3: CASSLGSQVNSPLHF. The CDR3 DNA is TGTGCCAGCAGCTTAGGATCACAAGTTAATTCACCCCTCCACTTT. V usage is TRBV7-9 and J usage is TRBJ1-6, with D unclear. V was shortened by 1 base and J by 6 bases, with 10 bases between the two germline ends. The length of the CDR3 is 15 residues. The germline gives CDR1 SEHNR, CDR2 FQNEAQ (reference sequence).

The chain recombines TRBV5-1 with TRBJ2-2; 7 nucleotides align to TRBD2. V trimming: 0 bases; J trimming: 4 bases; junction bases outside the gene matches: 3. Germline V lookup: CDR1 SGHRS, CDR2 YFSETQ. The CDR3 runs 15 residues. The CDR3 loop reads CASSLGERGTGELFF. The CDR3 bases are TGCGCCAGCAGCTTGGGTGAGCGGGGCACCGGGGAGCTGTTTTTT.

In this sample, this clone turned up a few times. V gene TRBV4-2 combines with J gene TRBJ1-1; the match to TRBD1 covers 8 bases. This CDR3 is built from 15 residues. V dropped 1 base and J dropped 4; count of bases not matched to a gene: 5. Germline values: CDR1 LGHNA, CDR2 YNFKEQ. In nucleotides, the CDR3 is TGTGCCAGCAGCCAAGGGCAGGGGGCAGGCACTGAAGCTTTCTTT. It translates to CASSQGQGAGTEAFF.

V is TRBV9 and J is TRBJ1-2, with 10 nucleotides matching TRBD1. Trimming removed 0 bases from V and 5 bases from J; junction bases left unmatched: 7. Germline V gene data show CDR1 as SGDLS and CDR2 as YYNGEE. This CDR3 region has 16 residues. CDR3 loop: CASSVAGTGVEYGYTF. The CDR3, as DNA: TGTGCCAGCAGCGTAGCGGGGACAGGGGTGGAATATGGCTACACCTTC. The full variable domain, its missing parts supplied by reference TRBV9 and TRBJ1-2, is DSGVTQTPKHLITATGQRVTLRCSPRSGDLSVYWYQQSLDQGLQFLIQYYNGEERAKGNILERFSAQQFPDLHSELNLSSLELGDSALYFCASSVAGTGVEYGYTFGSGTRLTVV.

The chain joins TRBV7-3 to TRBJ2-1; TRBD1 is a possible D gene (6 bases). V was clipped by 3 bases and J by 6 bases, with 9 bases between them. Germline values: CDR1 SGHTA, CDR2 FQGTGA. The CDR3 has 13 residues. The DNA of the CDR3 is TGTGCCAGCAGCTTTGACAGGAGCAATGAGCAGTTCTTC. Protein: CASSFDRSNEQFF.

This chain connects TRBV27 to TRBJ1-2, with TRBD1 matching over 9 bases. Germline values: CDR1 MNHEY, CDR2 SMNVEV (reference sequence). This CDR3 has 15 residues. V trimming: 8 bases; J trimming: 2 bases; junction bases outside the gene matches: 9. The CDR3: CASGGRQGGNYGYTF. The CDR3 DNA is TGTGCCAGCGGAGGACGACAGGGGGGGAACTATGGCTACACCTTC.

V usage is TRBV6-1 and J usage is TRBJ1-1; TRBD1 agrees at 8 bases. The CDR3 loop spans 15 amino acids. Per germline, CDR1 MNHNS and CDR2 SASEGT. The trim removed 7 bases at V and 0 bases at J, leaving 7 bases unmatched. Here the CDR3 DNA reads TGTGCCAGCACTCCACAGGGGGGATTGAACACTGAAGCTTTCTTT. Its translation is CASTPQGGLNTEAFF.

DNA for the CDR3: TGTGCCAGCGGAAGGGGTCTTATTGGCTACACCTTC. It translates to CASGRGLIGYTF. The V and J genes are TRBV7-9 and TRBJ1-2, with D perhaps TRBD1 (5 bases). V was cut by 8 bases and J by 7 bases, with 14 bases left in between. The CDR3 is made up of 12 amino acids. Germline loops: CDR1 SEHNR, CDR2 FQNEAQ (reference sequence). Drawing the rest from reference TRBV7-9 and TRBJ1-2, the complete variable domain is DTGVSQNPRHKITKRGQNVTFRCDPISEHNRLYWYRQTLGQGPEFLTYFQNEAQLEKSRLLSDRFSAERPKGSFSTLEIQRTEQGDSAMYLCASGRGLIGYTFGSGTRLTVV.

In DNA form, the CDR3 reads TGTGCCAGCAGCTCGGGGGGCGCGTACGAGCAGTACTTC. Amino acid sequence: CASSSGGAYEQYF. The rearrangement links TRBV11-3 to TRBJ2-7; possibly TRBD2 for D (7 bases). Germline lookup yields CDR1 SGHNT and CDR2 YENEEA. V lost 4 bases to trimming and J lost 4 bases, with 11 bases between them. The CDR3 spans 13 residues.

The chain joins TRBV19 to TRBJ2-3; possibly TRBD2 for D (5 bases). The V end was cut by 1 base, the J end by 5 bases, with 13 bases between. CDR3 length: 15 residues. Germline CDR1 is LNHDA and CDR2 is SQIVND (reference sequence). CDR3 region: CASSIGLGLRDTQYF. The CDR3 bases are TGTGCCAGTAGTATAGGGCTTGGACTTCGAGATACGCAGTATTTT.

The gene calls are TRBV4-1 and TRBJ1-6; 8 bases agree with TRBD1. Germline V gives CDR1 MGHRA, CDR2 YSYEKL. This CDR3 spans 15 amino acids. With 1 base clipped from V and 10 bases from J, the junction kept 6 bases outside the gene matches. The CDR3 nucleotides are TGCGCCAGCAGCCAAGTGGACAGGGTGCACTCACCCCTCCACTTT. Its protein product is CASSQVDRVHSPLHF.

The chain joins TRBV6-5 to TRBJ1-1; D is possibly TRBD1 (6 bases). This CDR3 is 13 amino acids long. Germline V gene lookup returns CDR1 MNHEY and CDR2 SVGAGI. The V gene lost 5 bases and the J gene lost 4 bases, with 11 bases spanning the gap. The CDR3 sequence: CASSRTEATEAFF. DNA for the CDR3: TGTGCCAGCAGTAGGACAGAGGCCACTGAAGCTTTCTTT.

The chain's CDR3 is CASTLTGGRETQYF. The DNA for the CDR3 is TGTGCCAGCACCCTAACGGGGGGCCGAGAGACCCAGTACTTC. The J gene is TRBJ2-5, the V gene TRBV2; D is possibly TRBD2 (7 bases). V gave up 7 bases and J gave up 4 bases, with 16 bases separating them. CDR3 length: 14 residues. Germline assignment: CDR1 SNHLY and CDR2 FYNNEI.

The chain combines TRBV5-1 with TRBJ2-5; possibly TRBD2 for D (6 bases). The germline V gene has CDR1 SGHRS and CDR2 YFSETQ. CDR3 length: 20 residues. V was trimmed by 3 bases and J by 1 base, leaving 28 bases between them. DNA for the CDR3: TGCGCCAGCAGCTCCGGGGACGGCGGGGCGGGCCCCGCCCTCCAAGAGACCCAGTACTTC. Amino acid sequence: CASSSGDGGAGPALQETQYF.

This clone came up once. The chain uses TRBV7-6 and TRBJ2-7; D uncertain. The germline gives CDR1 SGHVS, CDR2 FNYEAQ. The V end was cut by 1 base, the J end by 6 bases, with 10 bases between. The CDR3 has 13 amino acids. CDR3 bases: TGTGCCAGCAGCTTAGAGTTTGGCGGCGAGCAGTACTTC. Amino acid sequence: CASSLEFGGEQYF.

The chain employs TRBV7-2 and TRBJ1-4; tentative D call: TRBD1 (6 bases). Germline V gene sequence: CDR1 SGHTA, CDR2 FQGNSA. The CDR3 runs to 16 residues. The V end lost 1 base, the J end lost 3 bases, and 12 bases lay between the germline ends. CDR3 bases: TGTGCCAGCAGCTTAGGTAGACAGGTCCCTAATGAAAAACTGTTTTTT. Protein product: CASSLGRQVPNEKLFF.

The chain carries TRBV5-1 and TRBJ1-1; 11 bases are a match to TRBD1. The CDR3 loop spans 14 amino acids. V gave up 4 bases and J gave up 5 bases; unmatched junction bases: 4. Germline assignment: CDR1 SGHRS and CDR2 YFSETQ. This CDR3 reads CASSPGQGGTEAFF. In nucleotides, the CDR3 is TGCGCCAGCAGCCCGGGACAGGGGGGTACTGAAGCTTTCTTT.

The chain recombines TRBV9 with TRBJ2-3; TRBD1 aligns across 10 bases. From germline, CDR1 is SGDLS and CDR2 YYNGEE. The junction had 10 bases not matched to a gene; V was cut back by 4 bases and J by 5 bases. The CDR3 loop spans 16 amino acids. The CDR3 protein is CASSPSPGTGVDTQYF. The CDR3 region has the DNA TGTGCCAGCAGCCCAAGTCCCGGGACAGGGGTAGATACGCAGTATTTT.